This T cell receptor beta chain is drawn from a study of early T cells in non-severe SARS-CoV-2 infection. Study overall: With bulk RNA from unsorted whole blood as input, sequencing yielded unpaired chains.

Germline lookup yields CDR1 DFQATT and CDR2 SNEGSKA (reference sequence). The CDR3 is made up of 13 amino acids. With 6 bases removed from V and 0 bases from J, the gap between germline ends came to 11 bases. Whole-study findings and limits: Comparison of clonotypes with VDJdb favored anti-spike CD8 responses while missing private and CD4 specificities.

Unique molecular identifiers (one per individual cDNA molecule) were attached. From the 5' RACE reads, TCRdb called clonotypes with MiXCR, one entry per CDR3 protein. The repertoire includes about 61,000 distinct CDR3 sequences, about 12% of them detected once, and 1.2% sits in the top ten. This clonotype was seen only a few times. As yet, its antigen is unknown. The sequence came from an adult who was a healthcare worker with PCR-confirmed SARS-CoV-2 infection or an uninfected control (not recorded which). The donor label of this sample is uncertain. The V gene is TRBV20-1, the J gene TRBJ2-5; unclear D gene. Sequenced material: whole blood, taken at baseline. CDR3 in amino acids: CSAPQRYQETQYF. CDR3 nucleotide sequence: TGCAGTGCCCCCCAAAGGTACCAAGAGACCCAGTACTTC.